These 24 T cell receptor beta chains were all obtained from the same sample, sequenced in a study of somatic mutations in cytotoxic T cells in rheumatoid arthritis. This table comes from immunoSEQ multiplex PCR, and its TCRdb copy is limited to in-frame clones, with some not included. Among 20,000 to 25,000 clones, about 86% were seen once, and the ten largest hold under 20%. Source material: CD8+ T cells sorted from blood. The receptors were sampled from a woman between 45 and 65 years old in good health.

This clone is termed large. The rearrangement joins TRBV28 to TRBJ1-2, with D tentatively TRBD1 (5 bases). Trimming left V 5 bases short and J 4 bases short, with 17 bases between. The germline CDR1 and CDR2 sequences are MDHEN and SYDVKM. The CDR3 covers 15 residues. This CDR3 is CASSLLRGNGYGYTF. CDR3 DNA sequence: TGTGCCAGCAGTCTCCTTAGGGGAAACGGCTATGGCTACACCTTC.

The V gene is TRBV5-6, the J gene TRBJ2-7; the D is unclear. The CDR3 spans 13 residues. Germline loops: CDR1 SGHDT, CDR2 YYEEEE. The germline V and J ends were trimmed by 0 bases and 6 bases, with 10 bases remaining between them. Written as DNA, the CDR3 is TGTGCCAGCAGCTTGGGGGTGGCCCCCGAGCAGTACTTC. Encoded protein: CASSLGVAPEQYF. Drawing the rest from reference TRBV5-6 and TRBJ2-7, the complete variable domain is DAGVTQSPTHLIKTRGQQVTLRCSPKSGHDTVSWYQQALGQGPQFIFQYYEEEERQRGNFPDRFSGHQFPNYSSELNVNALLLGDSALYLCASSLGVAPEQYFGPGTRLTVT.

This clone showed up just once. The gene calls are TRBV7-2 and TRBJ2-7; perhaps TRBD2 as D (6 bases). V lost 5 bases and J 3 bases, leaving 11 bases between the germline ends. Germline V lookup: CDR1 SGHTA, CDR2 FQGNSA. This CDR3 comprises 13 residues. The CDR3, as DNA: TGTGCCAGCAGCCCGATGGGGGGCTACGAGCAGTACTTC. Protein product: CASSPMGGYEQYF.

This clone has a single count. DNA for the CDR3: TGTGCCAGCAGCTTAGGCAGGGGGACAGGGCGCACAGATACGCAGTATTTT. Translated, it gives CASSLGRGTGRTDTQYF. V and J are TRBV11-2 and TRBJ2-3; 9 bases align to TRBD1. The CDR3 sequence is 17 residues long. V shed 1 base and J 1 base; nucleotides not matched to a gene: 6. The germline CDR1 and CDR2 sequences are SGHAT and FQNNGV.

The chain employs TRBV9 and TRBJ2-3; D is ambiguous. CDR1 and CDR2 (germline): SGDLS, YYNGEE. The CDR3 consists of 16 residues. The ends were cut back, 0 bases at V and 2 bases at J, with 13 bases in the middle. CDR3 residues: CASSVDGVGFTDTQYF. The DNA for the CDR3 is TGTGCCAGCAGCGTAGATGGGGTAGGTTTCACAGATACGCAGTATTTT.

This clone has a handful of counts. This chain joins TRBV27 and TRBJ1-2; possible D gene TRBD1, 5 bases. The V end was cut by 0 bases, the J end by 0 bases, with 11 bases between. The CDR3 is 16 residues long. CDR1 is MNHEY and CDR2 is SMNVEV in the germline V gene (reference sequence). The CDR3 DNA follows: TGTGCCAGCAGTTTATCCCAGGGATCCTCTAACTATGGCTACACCTTC. Its protein is CASSLSQGSSNYGYTF.

V and J are TRBV7-8 and TRBJ2-5; D unresolved. Germline assignment: CDR1 SGHVS and CDR2 FQNEAQ. The V and J ends lost 1 base and 3 bases respectively, with 6 bases between them. The CDR3 extends over 13 amino acids. The CDR3: CASSLDREETQYF. CDR3 DNA: TGTGCCAGCAGCTTAGATCGAGAAGAGACCCAGTACTTC.

CDR3 region: CATSRDESWETQYF. The CDR3 coding sequence is TGTGCCACCAGCAGAGATGAGTCTTGGGAGACCCAGTACTTC. The chain has TRBV15 and TRBJ2-5; no clear D gene. Germline V lookup: CDR1 LNHNV, CDR2 YYDKDF (reference sequence). V was pared by 0 bases and J by 5 bases, with 10 bases between. This CDR3 has 14 amino acids. The full variable domain, in which reference TRBV15 and TRBJ2-5 provide the parts outside the CDR3, is DAMVIQNPRYQVTQFGKPVTLSCSQTLNHNVMYWYQQKSSQAPKLLFHYYDKDFNNEADTPDNFQSRRPNTSFCFLDIRSPGLGDTAMYLCATSRDESWETQYFGPGTRLLVL.

In DNA form, the CDR3 reads TGTGCCAGCAGCCAAGTAGGAAGCCTCGGGTACACTGAAGCTTTCTTT. Its protein is CASSQVGSLGYTEAFF. This sequence joins TRBV14 and TRBJ1-1; unclear D gene. V was pared by 1 base and J by 3 bases, with 15 bases between. The CDR3 extends over 16 amino acids. Germline V gene sequence: CDR1 SGHDN, CDR2 FVKESK. Complete variable domain (other parts from reference TRBV14 and TRBJ1-1): EAGVTQFPSHSVIEKGQTVTLRCDPISGHDNLYWYRRVMGKEIKFLLHFVKESKQDESGMPNNRFLAERTGGTYSTLKVQPAELEDSGVYFCASSQVGSLGYTEAFFGQGTRLTVV.

The chain uses TRBV5-1 and TRBJ2-6, with D possibly being TRBD1 (5 bases). The V end lost 5 bases, the J end lost 3 bases, and 21 bases lay between the germline ends. This CDR3 has 18 residues. CDR1 is SGHRS and CDR2 is YFSETQ in the germline V gene. CDR3 sequence reads: CASSDPRTPYGGANVLTF. The CDR3 DNA is TGCGCCAGCAGTGACCCCCGGACACCCTATGGTGGGGCCAACGTCCTGACTTTC.

This sequence joins TRBV4-1 and TRBJ2-2, with D perhaps given as TRBD1 or TRBD2 (5 bases each). This CDR3 region has 17 residues. Trimming took 2 bases from V and 3 from J, leaving 16 bases between them. Germline loops: CDR1 MGHRA, CDR2 YSYEKL. CDR3 sequence (DNA): TGCGCCAGCAGCCAAAGGGGACCGGGGTCGGACACCGGGGAGCTGTTTTTT. Protein sequence: CASSQRGPGSDTGELFF.

The chain has TRBV7-9 and TRBJ2-1; 12 bases fit TRBD2. The V segment lost 2 bases and the J segment 7 bases; nucleotides outside the gene matches: 3. Germline lookup yields CDR1 SEHNR and CDR2 FQNEAQ (reference sequence). The CDR3 spans 15 residues. The CDR3 coding sequence is TGTGCCAGCAGCTTACTAGCGGGGGGGCCAAATGAGCAGTTCTTC. Translating gives CASSLLAGGPNEQFF.

CDR3 protein: CASSFYSSNQPQHF. The CDR3 DNA is TGTGCCAGCAGTTTTTACTCTAGCAATCAGCCCCAGCATTTT. The chain employs TRBV28 and TRBJ1-5, with D unresolved. The CDR3 is 14 residues long. Germline V CDR1 and CDR2: MDHEN, SYDVKM. V was trimmed by 3 bases and J by 0 bases, leaving 6 bases between them.

The J gene is TRBJ2-3, the V gene TRBV6-4; 10 bases map to TRBD2. V shed 3 bases, J shed 4 bases, and the junction held 7 bases outside the gene matches. The CDR3 has 16 amino acids. The germline V gene has CDR1 MRHNA and CDR2 SNTAGT. Here the CDR3 reads CASSESSSGGADTQYF. DNA of the CDR3: TGTGCCAGCAGTGAAAGTTCAAGCGGGGGGGCAGATACGCAGTATTTT.

V and J are TRBV4-2 and TRBJ2-3, with 11 bases identical to TRBD2. The J segment lost 2 bases and the V segment lost 0 bases, leaving 4 bases of the junction unmatched. The germline V gene has CDR1 LGHNA and CDR2 YNFKEQ. The CDR3 totals 17 residues. The CDR3 loop is CASSQDLAGGPTDTQYF. The CDR3 DNA reads as TGTGCCAGCAGCCAAGATCTAGCGGGGGGCCCCACAGATACGCAGTATTTT.

This clone has just one count. This chain links TRBV6-4 with TRBJ2-3; D gene uncertain. V was pared by 3 bases and J by 2 bases, with 9 bases between. This CDR3 is 14 amino acids long. Looked up from germline, CDR1 is MRHNA and CDR2 is SNTAGT. This CDR3 is CASSERPDTDTQYF. In nucleotides, the CDR3 is TGTGCCAGCAGTGAGAGACCCGACACAGATACGCAGTATTTT.

The chain recombines TRBV19 with TRBJ1-1, with D perhaps matching TRBD1 (6 bases). CDR1 LNHDA and CDR2 SQIVND come from the germline V gene (reference sequence). Trimming pared 3 bases from V and 2 bases from J, leaving 16 bases between. This CDR3 region has 16 residues. In DNA, the CDR3 is TGTGCCAGTAGTATCACCCCCCAGGGGTTTAACACTGAAGCTTTCTTT. Translated: CASSITPQGFNTEAFF.

The chain couples TRBV4-3 to TRBJ1-6; 10 bases align to TRBD1. Germline CDR1 is LGHNA and CDR2 is YSLEER. V lost 4 bases to trimming and J lost 8 bases; unmatched junction nucleotides: 5. The CDR3 runs to 15 residues. As DNA, the CDR3 is TGCGCCAGCAGCCCTGGGACAGGGGAAGATTCACCCCTCCACTTT. It is translated as CASSPGTGEDSPLHF.

The J gene is TRBJ2-2, the V gene TRBV6-6; D gene ambiguous. The germline CDR1 and CDR2 sequences are MNHNY and SVGAGI (reference sequence). The CDR3 runs to 12 residues. V lost 10 bases to trimming and J lost 0 bases, with 6 bases between them. The CDR3, as DNA: TGTGCCATCTATACGAACACCGGGGAGCTGTTTTTT. Its protein product is CAIYTNTGELFF.

The chain links TRBV6-5 to TRBJ2-1; D unclear. Trimming pared 1 base from V and 0 bases from J, leaving 4 bases between. The germline gives CDR1 MNHEY, CDR2 SVGAGI. CDR3 size: 14 residues. CDR3: CASSYLSSYNEQFF. CDR3 in DNA: TGTGCCAGCAGTTACTTGAGCTCCTACAATGAGCAGTTCTTC.

The gene calls are TRBV27 and TRBJ1-1; 8 positions agree with TRBD1. Germline CDR1 reads MNHEY; CDR2 reads SMNVEV (reference sequence). This CDR3 has 14 amino acids. V lost 3 bases to trimming and J lost 7 bases; unmatched junction nucleotides: 7. CDR3 in DNA: TGTGCCAGCAGTTTCACCCAGGGGGCAGGTGAAGCTTTCTTT. It yields the protein CASSFTQGAGEAFF.

The V gene is TRBV7-6, the J gene TRBJ2-7, with 10 bases lining up with TRBD2. CDR1 and CDR2 from the germline V gene are SGHVS and FNYEAQ. The CDR3 has 15 amino acids. Trimming cost V 1 base and J 4 bases; bases outside gene matches: 4. The CDR3 DNA follows: TGTGCCAGCAGCTTAGTGGCTAGCGGGGGTTACGAGCAGTACTTC. It is translated as CASSLVASGGYEQYF.

The CDR3 sequence is CASSQGAWGAFF. In DNA, the CDR3 is TGCGCCAGCAGCCAGGGCGCTTGGGGAGCTTTCTTT. V is TRBV4-1 and J is TRBJ1-1, with D unresolved. Germline assignment: CDR1 MGHRA and CDR2 YSYEKL. V shed 3 bases and J shed 10 bases, with 12 bases lying between them. The CDR3 extends over 12 amino acids.

This clone has only a few counts. This chain connects TRBV6-6 to TRBJ2-7; TRBD2 matches 7 bases. Germline loops: CDR1 MNHNY, CDR2 SVGAGI (reference sequence). V shed 1 base, J shed 5 bases, and the junction held 5 bases outside the gene matches. This CDR3 is 14 amino acids long. Here the CDR3 reads CASSYLQGGNEQYV. The CDR3 nucleotides are TGTGCCAGCAGTTACTTGCAGGGAGGGAACGAGCAGTACGTC.